One T cell receptor (beta chain) is described in this entry. Its antigen is undetermined. Running of the v3.0 immunoSEQ assay took place at survey level. Only in-frame clones appear in the TCRdb table, and some are missing; sequencing was by immunoSEQ multiplex PCR. The sample holds some 40,000 clones, about 90% seen once. This sample stems from a study of long-term antiretroviral therapy in people with HIV. Study-level results: Controls showed broader CDR3 length ranges than did the HIV repertoires.

Germline V gene lookup returns CDR1 SGHNT and CDR2 YENEEA. V lost 1 base and J 5 bases, leaving 9 bases between the germline ends. CDR3 length: 14 amino acids. The sequence came from a woman aged 50 to 60 with HIV. Sequencing used unsorted PBMCs, obtained 1.2 years after starting antiretroviral therapy. This sequence joins TRBV11-3 and TRBJ2-1; D gene unclear. The CDR3, as DNA: TGTGCCAGCAGCTTAGGCGACCCGAACAATGAGCAGTTCTTC. It encodes CASSLGDPNNEQFF.